Reported below is one T cell receptor (beta chain). Its target antigen remains unknown. One base away there is no much larger clone; base qualities are not given. The germline V gene provides CDR1 SGHTA and CDR2 FQGNSA. Trimming takes 4 bases from V and 7 bases from J, and the germline ends sit 19 bases apart. The CDR3 numbers 16 residues from cysteine through phenylalanine. Only the CDR3 DNA is retained, 48 bases long and in frame from the first base. The data were taken from a study of blood T cell repertoires in COVID-19 (TCRdb year 2020). Some background on the complete study: Samples covering the acute and convalescent phases of COVID-19 were provided by collaborators in the United States, Italy and Spain. The prospective study material was composed of cDNA or gDNA derived from T cells, B-cell-depleted T cells, or PBMCs. Deeply sampled blood TCRbeta repertoires from subjects exposed to, actively infected with, or recovered from COVID-19 were included in the dataset. The repertoires were released in a freely available public database meant as a resource for research on the immune response to SARS-CoV-2. The samples were drawn from two sources: the first 160 participants of the ongoing ImmuneRACE study, and 1,200 or so subjects contributed by 6 global collaborators. A de-identified subject ID, COVID-19 status, age in years and sex were almost always included in the sample metadata. HLA class I and class II types, where available, came from metadata supplied by the sample provider rather than from assay-based typing.

Each collaborating institution followed its own protocols to collect whole blood in K2EDTA tubes. For TCRbeta analysis, collaborator samples were shipped as frozen whole blood, as isolated PBMCs, or as DNA extracted from either sample type. Here is what the overall study found, with its caveats: How much clinical and demographic metadata was included differed by source and by participant, and the metadata was provided uncurated.

TCRbeta CDR3 regions were amplified from genomic DNA using the immunoSEQ Assay, a bias-controlled multiplex PCR. As for the authors' bioinformatics: The number of nucleated cells in each sample was estimated from the amplification of reference gene primers within the assay. Sequence reads were collapsed and filtered to measure the absolute abundance of every unique TCRbeta CDR3 rearrangement. For each sample, productive Simpson clonality was calculated by taking the square root of Simpson's diversity index across productive rearrangements. TCRdb carries this immuneACCESS record with in-frame sequences only. Its versions omit some clonotypes, under half of them owing to an unresolved V gene in the studies checked, with the rest unexplained. The V and J calls and clone size were taken over from that table, and D and trimming were inferred from the DNA. This sample comprises roughly 160,000 clones, less than 85% of them detected only once. The ten largest clones add up to 8% to 11% of the sample.

The chain employs TRBV7-2 and TRBJ2-2; TRBD2 is a weak D gene call, 5 bases matching. The source is an elderly woman with active or convalescent COVID-19. The sequencing input was peripheral blood. DNA sequence: TGTGCCAGCAGCTCCCCGGGTAGGGAGATGGACGGGGAGCTGTTTTTT. Translation gives CASSSPGREMDGELFF.